This T cell receptor beta chain was captured in a study of blood T cell repertoires in COVID-19. This clone was seen just once. The CDR3 totals 15 residues. Deletions cut 0 bases from V and 4 bases from J, with 10 bases between. The germline CDR1 and CDR2 sequences are SGDLS and YYNGEE. Sequenced by immunoSEQ multiplex PCR; TCRdb stores in-frame clones only, minus some. The sample includes under 35,000 clones, approximately 90% of them seen just once. This sequence joins TRBV9 and TRBJ2-2, with D maybe TRBD2 (5 bases). Sequenced material: peripheral blood. This sequence originates from a human donor in a cohort sampled during active COVID-19. The CDR3 coding sequence is TGTGCCAGCAGCGTAGACCTAGCCTTCACCGGGGAGCTGTTTTTT. The encoded protein is CASSVDLAFTGELFF.